The 22 T cell receptor beta chains listed next were all sequenced from one sample in a study of shared clonotypes between healthy human individuals. Data came from immunoSEQ multiplex PCR; TCRdb stores just in-frame clones and leaves some out. This sample carries some 500,000 clones, about 96% of them seen once, and the ten largest clones take around 0.067%. The sample taken for sequencing was naive CD4+ T cells sorted from blood. The subset: CD45RA+ positively selected. All receptors derive from a woman in her 30s in good health.

This chain connects TRBV25-1 to TRBJ1-4, with D perhaps matching TRBD1 (5 bases). Germline V gene sequence: CDR1 MGHDK, CDR2 SYGVNS. V was trimmed by 1 base and J by 5 bases, leaving 11 bases between them. This CDR3 has 15 residues. The CDR3 loop is CASSEFRGQNEKLFF. The CDR3 DNA follows: TGTGCCAGCAGTGAATTTAGGGGCCAGAATGAAAAACTGTTTTTT.

The chain is built from TRBV5-1 and TRBJ2-1; 11 nucleotides align to TRBD2. The CDR3 spans 13 residues. Per germline, CDR1 SGHRS and CDR2 YFSETQ. The ends lost 6 bases at V and 9 bases at J; junction bases unmatched: 5. The CDR3 loop is CASKSSGRGEQFF. In DNA, the CDR3 is TGCGCCAGCAAGAGTAGCGGGAGGGGTGAGCAGTTCTTC.

The chain recombines TRBV27 with TRBJ2-7, with D possibly being TRBD2 (7 bases). The CDR3 covers 14 residues. Trimming stripped 11 bases from V and 2 bases from J, with 19 bases between. Germline loops: CDR1 MNHEY, CDR2 SMNVEV (reference sequence). The CDR3 is CAARRGGGPYEQYF. In DNA, the CDR3 is TGTGCCGCCAGGAGGGGGGGAGGGCCCTACGAGCAGTACTTC.

This chain connects TRBV15 to TRBJ2-7; D not certain. The CDR3 is 10 amino acids. V was clipped by 8 bases and J by 6 bases, with 8 bases between them. Looked up from germline, CDR1 is LNHNV and CDR2 is YYDKDF (reference sequence). The chain's CDR3 is CATRTGEQYF. CDR3 nucleotides: TGTGCCACCCGTACGGGCGAGCAGTACTTC.

The chain has TRBV4-1 and TRBJ2-5; 9 nucleotides line up with TRBD2. TRBJ2-7 explains the end of the DNA better; the J call may be wrong. This CDR3 is built from 19 residues. CDR1 is MGHRA, CDR2 YSYEKL, per germline. CDR3 in DNA: TGCGCCAGCAGCCAAGTCGCAGGGTTTAGCGGGAGTTACGGATCCGAGCAGTACTTC. This codes for CASSQVAGFSGSYGSEQYF.

The V call is TRBV5-1, the J call TRBJ2-2, with 9 bases identical to TRBD2. CDR3 length: 16 residues. The trim removed 0 bases at V and 0 bases at J, leaving 0 bases unmatched. CDR1 is SGHRS and CDR2 is YFSETQ in the germline V gene. In DNA, the CDR3 is TGCGCCAGCAGCTTGGGGACTAGCGCGAACACCGGGGAGCTGTTTTTT. The encoded protein is CASSLGTSANTGELFF.

The rearrangement uses TRBV7-2 and TRBJ2-3, with D tentatively TRBD2 (5 bases). Between the trimmed V and J ends, which lost 3 bases and 2 bases, there was a span of 18 bases. This CDR3 comprises 17 residues. In germline, CDR1 is SGHTA, CDR2 FQGNSA. CDR3 sequence (DNA): TGTGCCAGCAGCTTGCGGCTTATAAACGGGAACACAGATACGCAGTATTTT. Translated: CASSLRLINGNTDTQYF.

The chain couples TRBV30 to TRBJ2-1; maybe TRBD2 (5 bases). The CDR3 runs to 14 residues. The V and J ends lost 0 bases and 1 base respectively, with 7 bases between them. Germline lookup yields CDR1 GTSNPN and CDR2 SVGIG (reference sequence). The CDR3 nucleotides read TGTGCCTGGAGTGTAGGCGGGTCCTACAATGAGCAGTTCTTC. Encoded protein: CAWSVGGSYNEQFF.

Here the CDR3 DNA reads TGTGCCAGCTCACCAGACGGGAGGCAGACCGGGGAGCTGTTTTTT. It is translated as CASSPDGRQTGELFF. The chain has TRBV18 and TRBJ2-2, with 7 bases fitting TRBD2. The V gene's germline CDR1 is KGHSH and CDR2 LQKENI. There are 15 residues in the CDR3. Trimming cost V 2 bases and J 5 bases; bases outside gene matches: 5.

A few counts support this clone. This chain uses TRBV6-6 with TRBJ1-2; TRBD1 agrees at 9 bases. Trimming at V came to 6 bases and at J to 7 bases, leaving 9 bases not matched to a gene. Germline CDR1 is MNHNY and CDR2 is SVGAGI (reference sequence). This CDR3 region has 14 residues. This chain's CDR3 is CASSSSGTGLGYTF. The CDR3 nucleotides read TGTGCCAGCAGCTCGTCCGGGACAGGGCTTGGCTACACCTTC.

The V gene is TRBV7-9, the J gene TRBJ2-7; D gene uncertain. Germline CDR1 and CDR2: SEHNR and FQNEAQ (reference sequence). The CDR3 totals 12 residues. The germline V and J ends were trimmed by 5 bases and 4 bases, with 9 bases remaining between them. The CDR3 is CASSQDHYEQYF. CDR3 nucleotides: TGTGCCAGCAGCCAGGACCATTACGAGCAGTACTTC.

The chain is built from TRBV28 and TRBJ2-7, with TRBD1 matching 9 bases. This CDR3 has 17 amino acids. Germline assignment: CDR1 MDHEN and CDR2 SYDVKM. Trimming cost V 6 bases and J 0 bases; bases outside gene matches: 12. Here the CDR3 DNA reads TGTGCCAGCAGACGTTATACCGGGACAGGGAACTCCTACGAGCAGTACTTC. This sequence encodes CASRRYTGTGNSYEQYF. The full variable domain, its missing parts supplied by reference TRBV28 and TRBJ2-7, is DVKVTQSSRYLVKRTGEKVFLECVQDMDHENMFWYRQDPGLGLRLIYFSYDVKMKEKGDIPEGYSVSREKKERFSLILESASTNQTSMYLCASRRYTGTGNSYEQYFGPGTRLTVT.

There are a few counts of this clone. The chain is built from TRBV18 and TRBJ2-7, with D maybe TRBD1 (5 bases). This CDR3 has 15 residues. V was shortened by 5 bases and J by 6 bases, with 20 bases between the two germline ends. Germline CDR1 is KGHSH and CDR2 is LQKENI. The CDR3 DNA follows: TGTGCCAGCTCAGTGCAGGACACTTTAATAGGCGAGCAGTACTTC. Encoded protein: CASSVQDTLIGEQYF. The variable domain in full, completed from reference TRBV18 and TRBJ2-7, reads NAGVMQNPRHLVRRRGQEARLRCSPMKGHSHVYWYRQLPEEGLKFMVYLQKENIIDESGMPKERFSAEFPKEGPSILRIQQVVRGDSAAYFCASSVQDTLIGEQYFGPGTRLTVT.

Only a few counts were recorded for this clone. This chain connects TRBV19 to TRBJ2-7, with a tentative D call TRBD1 (5 bases). V lost 6 bases, J lost 6 bases, and 15 bases lay in between. Germline CDR1 LNHDA, CDR2 SQIVND (reference sequence). The CDR3 covers 13 residues. CDR3: CASRSRASSEQYF. The CDR3 region has the DNA TGTGCCAGTAGGAGCAGGGCGTCTTCCGAGCAGTACTTC. Full variable domain (remainder filled in from reference TRBV19 and TRBJ2-7): DGGITQSPKYLFRKEGQNVTLSCEQNLNHDAMYWYRQDPGQGLRLIYYSQIVNDFQKGDIAEGYSVSREKKESFPLTVTSAQKNPTAFYLCASRSRASSEQYFGPGTRLTVT.

The CDR3 loop reads CASSLRLHLQETQYF. The CDR3 nucleotides are TGTGCCAGCAGCTTACGACTCCACCTACAAGAGACCCAGTACTTC. The chain recombines TRBV7-8 with TRBJ2-5; no firm D call. The ends were cut back, 2 bases at V and 2 bases at J, with 12 bases in the middle. Germline V gene lookup returns CDR1 SGHVS and CDR2 FQNEAQ. This CDR3 region has 15 residues.

This clone was found once. V and J are TRBV11-2 and TRBJ2-7, with D perhaps TRBD1 (5 bases). CDR3 length: 14 residues. V lost 1 base to trimming and J lost 1 base, with 8 bases between them. Germline V gives CDR1 SGHAT, CDR2 FQNNGV. The CDR3: CASSLGRVSYEQYF. The CDR3 nucleotides read TGTGCCAGCAGCTTAGGCAGGGTATCCTACGAGCAGTACTTC.

The chain joins TRBV29-1 to TRBJ2-1, with 14 bases that match TRBD2. V shed 4 bases, J shed 8 bases, and the junction held 7 bases outside the gene matches. The CDR3 is made up of 15 amino acids. The V gene's germline CDR1 is SQVTM and CDR2 ANQGSEA. The CDR3 reads CSVAPGTSGSHEQFF. In nucleotides, the CDR3 is TGCAGCGTTGCACCTGGGACTAGCGGGAGCCATGAGCAGTTCTTC.

V usage is TRBV9 and J usage is TRBJ2-3, with a tentative D call TRBD1 (6 bases). Germline CDR1 SGDLS, CDR2 YYNGEE. Trimming shortened V by 0 bases and J by 1 base, and 9 bases separated the two germline ends. The CDR3 is 15 amino acids. The CDR3 loop is CASSVEAGGTDTQYF. Here the CDR3 DNA reads TGTGCCAGCAGCGTAGAAGCAGGGGGCACAGATACGCAGTATTTT. The full variable domain, completed using reference TRBV9 and TRBJ2-3, is DSGVTQTPKHLITATGQRVTLRCSPRSGDLSVYWYQQSLDQGLQFLIQYYNGEERAKGNILERFSAQQFPDLHSELNLSSLELGDSALYFCASSVEAGGTDTQYFGPGTRLTVL.

This clone was observed once. The rearrangement joins TRBV7-9 to TRBJ1-1; D not certain. Germline V gives CDR1 SEHNR, CDR2 FQNEAQ (reference sequence). V was shortened by 1 base and J by 10 bases, with 10 bases between the two germline ends. The CDR3 extends over 12 amino acids. The CDR3, as DNA: TGTGCCAGCAGCTTAGAACCCTTCACAGCTTTCTTT. Protein sequence: CASSLEPFTAFF.

V is TRBV6-5 and J is TRBJ1-1, with TRBD1 as a possible D gene (6 bases). Looked up from germline, CDR1 is MNHEY and CDR2 is SVGAGI. The V end lost 5 bases, the J end lost 0 bases, and 13 bases lay between the germline ends. The CDR3 runs to 15 residues. This chain's CDR3 is CASSNLQGLNTEAFF. As DNA, the CDR3 is TGTGCCAGCAGTAACCTTCAGGGGCTGAACACTGAAGCTTTCTTT.

This chain joins TRBV4-1 and TRBJ1-5; the D gene is possibly TRBD1 (5 bases). V lost 0 bases and J lost 6, with 9 bases in between. Germline V gene lookup returns CDR1 MGHRA and CDR2 YSYEKL. CDR3 length: 14 residues. The CDR3: CASSQDRVSQPQHF. The DNA of the CDR3 is TGCGCCAGCAGCCAAGACAGGGTATCTCAGCCCCAGCATTTT.

The CDR3 reads CASQTRVLAGDSYEQYF. For the CDR3, the DNA is TGTGCCAGCCAGACAAGAGTCTTAGCGGGAGACTCCTACGAGCAGTACTTC. V usage is TRBV27 and J usage is TRBJ2-7; 9 bases agree with TRBD2. This CDR3 has 17 amino acids. The V segment lost 8 bases and the J segment 0 bases; nucleotides outside the gene matches: 14. CDR1 and CDR2 from the germline V gene are MNHEY and SMNVEV (reference sequence).